A selection of T cell receptor beta chains follows, all from one sample in a study of blood T cell repertoires in COVID-19. Sequencing was performed with immunoSEQ multiplex PCR; in TCRdb, only in-frame clones are kept and a portion is missing. The sample has about 340,000 clones, 70% to 90% seen once; the top ten hold around 4.4%. Material: PBMCs or T cells enriched from blood (not recorded which). These receptors were taken from a woman aged 40 to 49 with acute COVID-19. Each CDR3 is given with its conserved first and last residue. The D gene is left open where the match is weak. Not every row has a clone size; where given, it reads once, few, many or a size class.

j_gene | v_gene | d_gene | abundance | CDR3aa | CDR3nt
TRBJ2-5 | TRBV28 | NA | few | CASNAGLQETQYF | TGTGCCAGCAACGCGGGACTCCAAGAGACCCAGTACTTC
TRBJ1-2 | TRBV2 | NA | NA | CASSEARGSGGYTF | TGTGCCAGCAGTGAAGCCCGGGGGAGCGGAGGCTACACCTTC
TRBJ1-2 | TRBV28 | NA | few | CASSPTGGGAYGYTF | TGTGCCAGCAGTCCTACCGGAGGAGGAGCCTATGGCTACACCTTC
TRBJ2-3 | TRBV6-2/TRBV6-3 | TRBD1 | NA | CASSSQRTGFTDTQYF | TGTGCCAGCAGTTCTCAAAGGACAGGGTTTACAGATACGCAGTATTTT
TRBJ1-4 | TRBV12-3/TRBV12-4 | NA | NA | CASSINGGEKLFF | TGTGCCAGCAGCATAAACGGGGGTGAAAAACTGTTTTTT
TRBJ1-5 | TRBV27 | NA | NA | CASSPLQGYSNQPQHF | TGTGCCAGCAGTCCACTACAGGGTTATAGCAATCAGCCCCAGCATTTT
TRBJ1-2 | TRBV6-5 | TRBD1 | NA | CASSYLTGWGYTF | TGTGCCAGCAGTTACCTGACAGGGTGGGGCTACACCTTC
TRBJ1-1 | TRBV7-9 | TRBD1 | once | CASSSRDSTMNTEAFF | TGTGCCAGCAGCTCCCGGGACAGCACCATGAACACTGAAGCTTTCTTT
TRBJ1-1 | TRBV10-3 | TRBD1 | NA | CATLDRENTEAFF | TGTGCCACTCTGGACAGGGAGAACACTGAAGCTTTCTTT
TRBJ2-1 | TRBV19 | TRBD1 | NA | CASRTGTVNSYNEQFF | TGTGCCAGTAGAACCGGGACAGTGAACTCCTACAATGAGCAGTTCTTC
TRBJ2-3 | TRBV7-2 | NA | NA | CASSLQDTQYF | TGTGCCAGCAGCTTACAGGATACGCAGTATTTT
TRBJ2-3 | TRBV9 | NA | NA | CASSVATRGDTQYF | TGTGCCAGCAGCGTAGCTACGAGGGGGGATACGCAGTATTTT